A single sample gave rise to the 20 T cell receptor beta chains below, sequenced in a study of a mutant IDH1 vaccine in newly diagnosed glioma. The table came from immunoSEQ multiplex PCR; TCRdb's copy has only in-frame clones and leaves some out. The data show roughly 30,000 clones, roughly 90% seen once. Their antigen targets remain unknown. Time point here: week 5, during vaccination. Topical imiquimod accompanied each vaccine dose, which consisted of 300 ug of mutant IDH1 20-mer peptide. The source material was peripheral blood mononuclear cells (PBMCs), sampled from a glioma patient whose treatment included an IDH1 peptide vaccine. Source of these receptors: a woman between 40 and 50 years old with glioma. Some clones in this sample may be carry-over from other donors' samples.

This rearrangement joins TRBV7-2 to TRBJ1-5; D gene unclear. CDR1 is SGHTA, CDR2 FQGNSA, per germline. With 5 bases removed from V and 5 bases from J, the gap between germline ends came to 7 bases. This CDR3 region has 12 residues. The CDR3 protein is CASSLGYQPQHF. Here the CDR3 DNA reads TGTGCCAGCAGCCTGGGCTATCAGCCCCAGCATTTT.

This sequence joins TRBV7-9 and TRBJ2-4; TRBD1 is a possible D gene (6 bases). The germline V gene has CDR1 SEHNR and CDR2 FQNEAQ (reference sequence). CDR3 size: 15 residues. With 5 bases removed from V and 3 bases from J, the gap between germline ends came to 14 bases. The CDR3 nucleotides are TGTGCCAGCAGCGGAGACAGGCTCGACAAAAACATTCAGTACTTC. Translated, it gives CASSGDRLDKNIQYF.

The V gene is TRBV6-1, the J gene TRBJ2-3; 8 bases are shared with TRBD2. The CDR3 is 15 residues long. Germline CDR1 and CDR2: MNHNS and SASEGT. J lost 1 base, V lost 2 bases, and 2 bases had no gene match. In DNA, the CDR3 is TGTGCCAGCAGTGAACTAGCGGGCCGCACAGATACGCAGTATTTT. Translating gives CASSELAGRTDTQYF.

The CDR3: CASSLAVQNTGELFF. For the CDR3, the DNA is TGCGCCAGCAGCTTGGCCGTCCAGAACACCGGGGAGCTGTTTTTT. This rearrangement joins TRBV5-1 to TRBJ2-2; D is unresolved. Germline V gene data show CDR1 as SGHRS and CDR2 as YFSETQ. The ends were cut back, 0 bases at V and 1 base at J, with 7 bases in the middle. This CDR3 is 15 amino acids long.

The DNA for the CDR3 is TGTGCCAGTACTCGGACAGGGGCTTCCTACGAGCAGTACTTC. Translating gives CASTRTGASYEQYF. The rearrangement joins TRBV19 to TRBJ2-7, with TRBD1 matching over 9 bases. The V gene end was trimmed by 7 bases and the J gene end by 1 base; junction bases not matched to a gene: 5. The CDR3 loop spans 14 amino acids. Germline CDR1 and CDR2: LNHDA and SQIVND (reference sequence).

The J gene is TRBJ2-7, the V gene TRBV7-3, with a weak D call TRBD2 (7 bases). This CDR3 spans 13 amino acids. In germline, CDR1 is SGHTA, CDR2 FQGTGA. V gave up 5 bases and J gave up 5 bases, with 13 bases separating them. The CDR3 DNA follows: TGTGCCAGCAGCGGGGGAGGGGGAGACGAGCAGTACTTC. Translation: CASSGGGGDEQYF.

The rearrangement uses TRBV6-1 and TRBJ1-5; the D is unclear. V was shortened by 8 bases and J by 2 bases, with 10 bases between the two germline ends. The CDR3 is made up of 13 amino acids. Germline V gene lookup returns CDR1 MNHNS and CDR2 SASEGT. CDR3 nucleotide sequence: TGTGCCAGCCTGGATGGGGGCAATCAGCCCCAGCATTTT. Protein product: CASLDGGNQPQHF.

V usage is TRBV11-2 and J usage is TRBJ1-2; D is undetermined. Looked up from germline, CDR1 is SGHAT and CDR2 is FQNNGV. V was clipped by 5 bases and J by 0 bases, with 16 bases between them. The CDR3 spans 16 residues. CDR3 coding DNA: TGTGCCAGCAGCCCTCCGCTGACCCTAGCTAACTATGGCTACACCTTC. Translating gives CASSPPLTLANYGYTF.

The DNA of the CDR3 is TGTGCCAGCGGGGGTCCCTACAATGAGCAGTTCTTC. It is translated as CASGGPYNEQFF. V is TRBV28 and J is TRBJ2-1, with D perhaps matching TRBD1 or TRBD2 (5 bases each). The CDR3 runs 12 residues. The V and J ends lost 8 bases and 2 bases respectively, with 7 bases between them. Per the germline V gene, CDR1 is MDHEN and CDR2 is SYDVKM.

V gene TRBV10-3 combines with J gene TRBJ2-3; TRBD2 matches 8 bases. The ends lost 8 bases at V and 1 base at J; junction bases unmatched: 5. CDR3 length equals 14 residues. Per germline, CDR1 ENHRY and CDR2 SYGVKD. In nucleotides, the CDR3 is TGTGCCATCGGGGATAGCGGGGGCACAGATACGCAGTATTTT. This sequence encodes CAIGDSGGTDTQYF.

V usage is TRBV19 and J usage is TRBJ1-6; a weak D match, TRBD1 (5 bases). The CDR3 spans 15 residues. V was clipped by 10 bases and J by 9 bases, with 22 bases between them. CDR1 is LNHDA, CDR2 SQIVND, per germline (reference sequence). In DNA, the CDR3 is TGTGCCACCTCGACAGACCCCACTTGGAGTTCACCCCTCCACTTT. Translated: CATSTDPTWSSPLHF.

This rearrangement joins TRBV5-1 to TRBJ2-7; 7 bases line up with TRBD2. CDR3 length equals 14 residues. Unmatched junction bases numbered 3, after V lost 3 bases and J lost 0 bases. Per the germline V gene, CDR1 is SGHRS and CDR2 is YFSETQ. CDR3 amino acids: CASSSVAGSYEQYF. In nucleotides, the CDR3 is TGCGCCAGCAGCTCCGTAGCGGGCTCCTACGAGCAGTACTTC. The full variable domain, completed using reference TRBV5-1 and TRBJ2-7, is KAGVTQTPRYLIKTRGQQVTLSCSPISGHRSVSWYQQTPGQGLQFLFEYFSETQRNKGNFPGRFSGRQFSNSRSEMNVSTLELGDSALYLCASSSVAGSYEQYFGPGTRLTVT.

The chain is built from TRBV7-9 and TRBJ1-2, with D perhaps matching TRBD1 (5 bases). CDR1 and CDR2 (germline): SEHNR, FQNEAQ (reference sequence). V lost 4 bases and J 8 bases, leaving 14 bases between the germline ends. This CDR3 region has 13 residues. CDR3 DNA sequence: TGTGCCAGCAGCTCCCCGGGGGTCGGCGGCTACACCTTC. Protein product: CASSSPGVGGYTF.

The V gene is TRBV5-8, the J gene TRBJ2-7; 7 nucleotides agree with TRBD1. This CDR3 spans 15 amino acids. Germline CDR1 and CDR2: SGHTS and YDEGEE. V dropped 4 bases and J dropped 7; count of bases not matched to a gene: 14. CDR3 loop: CASSDRGQLLGEQYF. The CDR3 DNA reads TGTGCCAGCAGCGACCGGGGACAGTTGTTAGGTGAGCAGTACTTC.

The DNA for the CDR3 is TGTGCCAGCAGCTTGGGACAGACTAGCGGGAGGGCCGGGGAGCTGTTTTTT. It yields the protein CASSLGQTSGRAGELFF. The rearrangement links TRBV13 to TRBJ2-2; 14 nucleotides agree with TRBD2. The CDR3 has 17 residues. Trimming removed 3 bases from V and 6 bases from J; junction bases left unmatched: 6. CDR1 and CDR2 (germline): PRHDT, FYEKMQ (reference sequence).

This chain connects TRBV7-2 to TRBJ2-7, with TRBD1 identical over 9 bases. The CDR3 is 13 amino acids. Losses at the gene ends were 3 bases for V and 3 bases for J; bases not matched to a gene: 0. Per germline, CDR1 SGHTA and CDR2 FQGNSA. The CDR3 DNA follows: TGTGCCAGCAGCTTGACAGGGGGCTACGAGCAGTACTTC. This encodes CASSLTGGYEQYF.

The gene calls are TRBV27 and TRBJ1-5; no firm D call. This CDR3 is built from 14 residues. The germline V gene encodes CDR1 MNHEY and CDR2 SMNVEV (reference sequence). The V end lost 0 bases, the J end lost 4 bases, and 7 bases lay between the germline ends. The chain's CDR3 is CASSLSPRNQPQHF. The CDR3 DNA reads TGTGCCAGCAGTTTATCCCCCCGAAATCAGCCCCAGCATTTT.

This chain uses TRBV28 with TRBJ2-7, with D perhaps matching TRBD1 (6 bases). The CDR3 has 14 amino acids. Germline values: CDR1 MDHEN, CDR2 SYDVKM. Trimming took off 4 bases at V and 2 bases at J, with 12 bases between the two ends. Here the CDR3 reads CASSSQDRTYEQYF. The CDR3 DNA follows: TGTGCCAGCAGTTCACAGGACAGAACCTACGAGCAGTACTTC.

The CDR3 region is CASSKQTGSENEKLFF. The CDR3, as DNA: TGTGCCAGTAGTAAACAAACCGGAAGCGAGAATGAAAAACTGTTTTTT. The chain combines TRBV19 with TRBJ1-4; D not certain. Germline V gene data show CDR1 as LNHDA and CDR2 as SQIVND (reference sequence). V was pared by 4 bases and J by 5 bases, with 17 bases between. The CDR3 extends over 16 amino acids. The variable domain in full, completed from reference TRBV19 and TRBJ1-4, reads DGGITQSPKYLFRKEGQNVTLSCEQNLNHDAMYWYRQDPGQGLRLIYYSQIVNDFQKGDIAEGYSVSREKKESFPLTVTSAQKNPTAFYLCASSKQTGSENEKLFFGSGTQLSVL.

V is TRBV4-3 and J is TRBJ1-1; D is uncertain. V was cut by 2 bases and J by 11 bases, with 12 bases left in between. Germline CDR1 and CDR2: LGHNA and YSLEER. The CDR3 is 12 amino acids. CDR3 DNA: TGCGCCAGCAGCCAAACCGCCCGGGCGGCTTTCTTT. As protein: CASSQTARAAFF.